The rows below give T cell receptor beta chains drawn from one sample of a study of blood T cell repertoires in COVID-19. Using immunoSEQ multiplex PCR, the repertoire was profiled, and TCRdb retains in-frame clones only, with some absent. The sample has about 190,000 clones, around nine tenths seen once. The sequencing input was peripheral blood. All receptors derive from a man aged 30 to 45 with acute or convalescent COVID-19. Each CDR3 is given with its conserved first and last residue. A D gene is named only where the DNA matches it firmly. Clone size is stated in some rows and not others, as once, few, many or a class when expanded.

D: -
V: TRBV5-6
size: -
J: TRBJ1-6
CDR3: CASSLDSWNSPLHF

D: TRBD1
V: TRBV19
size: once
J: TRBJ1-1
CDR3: CASSTTRGQTEAFF

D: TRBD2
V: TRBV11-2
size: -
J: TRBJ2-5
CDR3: CASSFSGQTQYF

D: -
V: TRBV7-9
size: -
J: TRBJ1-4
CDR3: CASSLTGGNEKLFF

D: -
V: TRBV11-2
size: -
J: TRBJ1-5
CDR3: CASSLNGGWDQHF

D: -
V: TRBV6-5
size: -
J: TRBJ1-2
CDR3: CASKQENNYGYTF

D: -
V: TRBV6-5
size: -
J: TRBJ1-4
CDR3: CASSYQGAGGPRKLFF

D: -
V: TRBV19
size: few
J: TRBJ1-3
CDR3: CASQTGGNTIYF

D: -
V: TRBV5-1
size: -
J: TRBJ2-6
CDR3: CASNNPSGANVLTF

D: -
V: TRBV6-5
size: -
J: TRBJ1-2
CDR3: CASSNSRGYTF

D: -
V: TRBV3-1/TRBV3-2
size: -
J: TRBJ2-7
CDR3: CASSAGGAASYEQYF

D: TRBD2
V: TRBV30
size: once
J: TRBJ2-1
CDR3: CAWSRTSGEQFF

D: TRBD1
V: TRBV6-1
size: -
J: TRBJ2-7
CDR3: CASSDTRTGSGEQYF

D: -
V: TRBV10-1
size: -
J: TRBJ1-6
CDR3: CASSAGSGSPLHF

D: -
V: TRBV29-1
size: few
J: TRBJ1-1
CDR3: CSAGAEAFF

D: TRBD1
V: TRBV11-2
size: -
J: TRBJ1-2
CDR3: CASSLNGDRSGYTF

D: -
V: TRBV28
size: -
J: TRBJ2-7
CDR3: CASSKTPYRAEQYF

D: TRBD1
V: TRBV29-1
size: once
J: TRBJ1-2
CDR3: CSAGTGFGYTF

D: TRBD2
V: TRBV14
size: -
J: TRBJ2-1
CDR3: CASSQGGLEGNEQFF

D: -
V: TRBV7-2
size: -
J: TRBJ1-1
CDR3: CASSFTTVEAFF